A selection of T cell receptor beta chains follows, all from one sample in a study of cytomegalovirus exposure and HLA in healthy donors. The table came from immunoSEQ multiplex PCR; TCRdb's copy has only in-frame clones and leaves some out. The table records about 170,000 clones, roughly 85% of them present only once. The source material was PBMCs. All receptors derive from a man aged 30-40 years in good health and CMV-seropositive. Each CDR3 is given with its conserved first and last residue. The D gene is left open where the match is weak. Size tells how often a clone was seen (once, few, many) or the class of an expanded clone, and some rows leave it out.

V gene	D gene	clone size	J gene	CDR3 DNA	CDR3 protein
TRBV5-1	TRBD1	.	TRBJ1-1	TGCGCCAGCAGCTCCGGACAGGACCTTTTAACGAACACTGAAGCTTTCTTT	CASSSGQDLLTNTEAFF
TRBV18	.	.	TRBJ1-1	TGTGCCAGCTCACCCTCCTCCGGGTCGGGGACTGAAGCTTTCTTT	CASSPSSGSGTEAFF
TRBV7-9	TRBD2	.	TRBJ2-7	TGTGCCAGCAGCTTATGGGGGACTAGCGGTTACCTGAGCTCCTACGAGCAGTACTTC	CASSLWGTSGYLSSYEQYF
TRBV28	.	.	TRBJ1-1	TGTGCCAGCAGTCGCTTCCGGGACATTGAAGCTTTCTTT	CASSRFRDIEAFF
TRBV5-4	.	.	TRBJ2-4	TGTGCCAGCAGCCAAGGACAGACTCGCCCCAAAAACATTCAGTACTTC	CASSQGQTRPKNIQYF
TRBV6-6	TRBD2	.	TRBJ2-1	TGTGCCAGCAGTCCCGGGACTAGCGGGGCTTACAATGAGCAGTTCTTC	CASSPGTSGAYNEQFF
TRBV9	TRBD2	.	TRBJ2-1	TGTGCCAGCAGCGTAGGAGCGGGAGACAATGAGCAGTTCTTC	CASSVGAGDNEQFF
TRBV9	TRBD1	.	TRBJ1-2	TGTGCCAGCAGCGCGACAGGGGGCGCCGAGGAAACCTATGGCTACACCTTC	CASSATGGAEETYGYTF
TRBV4-2	.	.	TRBJ1-2	TGTGCCAGCAGCCAAGATAGGAGGTTCTATGGCTACACCTTC	CASSQDRRFYGYTF
TRBV10-3	.	.	TRBJ2-3	TGTGCCATCAGTGAGGAACGGGGTATCACAGATACGCAGTATTTT	CAISEERGITDTQYF
TRBV27	.	.	TRBJ2-1	TGTGCCAGCAGCTATAGACTAGAACATGAGCAGTTCTTC	CASSYRLEHEQFF
TRBV11-3	.	once	TRBJ1-2	TGTGCCAGCAGCTTAGGTACGGCCACTATGGACTACACCTTC	CASSLGTATMDYTF
TRBV5-1	.	.	TRBJ1-5	TGCGCCAGCAGCTTGGACGGGAATAGCAATCAGCCCCAGCATTTT	CASSLDGNSNQPQHF
TRBV27	.	.	TRBJ1-1	TGTGCCAGCAGTTATGACAGGTTGAACACTGAAGCTTTCTTT	CASSYDRLNTEAFF
TRBV18	TRBD1	.	TRBJ2-6	TGTGCCAGCTCCCCCGGGACAGGGCGATCTGGGGCCAACGTCCTGACTTTC	CASSPGTGRSGANVLTF
TRBV5-1	TRBD2	.	TRBJ2-3	TGCGCCAGCAGCCGCCGGATAGCGGGAGGGTCCACAGATACGCAGTATTTT	CASSRRIAGGSTDTQYF
TRBV5-1	.	.	TRBJ1-1	TGCGCCAGCAGCCGAACCGTCGACAGCTTTGAAGCTTTCTTT	CASSRTVDSFEAFF
TRBV4-1	.	.	TRBJ1-4	TGCGCCAGCAGCCCAGGGAGGGGTGCAACTAATGAAAAACTGTTTTTT	CASSPGRGATNEKLFF
TRBV12-5	.	once	TRBJ2-1	TGTGCTAGTGGTCTCCGGGAGTCGTACAATGAGCAGTTCTTC	CASGLRESYNEQFF
TRBV7-2	.	.	TRBJ2-7	TGTGCCAGCAGCTTAGGGGCGGGTTCGGCGGGATACGAGCAGCACTTC	CASSLGAGSAGYEQHF
TRBV29-1	TRBD2	few	TRBJ2-1	TGCAGCGTTGGGGGTCTGCGGGAGTACGTCTACAATGAGCAGTTCTTC	CSVGGLREYVYNEQFF
TRBV4-1	.	.	TRBJ1-1	TGCGCCAGCAGCCAAGTTCGGGGAGACTCTAGGCTCCCCAATACTGAAGCTTTCTTT	CASSQVRGDSRLPNTEAFF
TRBV11-3	.	.	TRBJ2-7	TGTGCCAGCAGCTCTAGAGGGCCCGAGCAGTACTTC	CASSSRGPEQYF
TRBV13	TRBD2	.	TRBJ2-5	TGTGCCAGCAGCTTAGGCCTCCGGGAGGCCCTGGAGACCCAGTACTTC	CASSLGLREALETQYF
TRBV6-5	.	.	TRBJ1-2	TGTGCCAGCAGCCCACAGAACTATGGCTACACCTTC	CASSPQNYGYTF
TRBV7-9	.	few	TRBJ1-4	TGTGCCAGCAGCCCTCTTGATGAAAAACTGTTTTTT	CASSPLDEKLFF
TRBV28	TRBD2	.	TRBJ2-1	TGTGCCAGCAGTTTTGGGCTAGCGGGCAATGAGCAGTTCTTC	CASSFGLAGNEQFF